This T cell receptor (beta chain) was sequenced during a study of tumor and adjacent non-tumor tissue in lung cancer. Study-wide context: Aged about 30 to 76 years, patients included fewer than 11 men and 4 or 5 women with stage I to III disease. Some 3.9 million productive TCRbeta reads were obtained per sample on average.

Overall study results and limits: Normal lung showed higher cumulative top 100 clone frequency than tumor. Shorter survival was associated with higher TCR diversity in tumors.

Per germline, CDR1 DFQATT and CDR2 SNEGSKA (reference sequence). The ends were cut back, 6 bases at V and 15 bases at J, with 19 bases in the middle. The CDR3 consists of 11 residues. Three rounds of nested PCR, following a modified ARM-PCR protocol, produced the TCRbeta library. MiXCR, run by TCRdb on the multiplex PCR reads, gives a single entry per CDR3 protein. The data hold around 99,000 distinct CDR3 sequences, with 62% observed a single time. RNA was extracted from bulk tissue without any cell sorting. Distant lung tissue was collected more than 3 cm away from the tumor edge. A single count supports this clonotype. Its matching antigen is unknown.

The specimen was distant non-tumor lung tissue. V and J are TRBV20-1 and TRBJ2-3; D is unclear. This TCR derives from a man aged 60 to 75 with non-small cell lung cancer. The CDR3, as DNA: TGCAGTGCCGGGCCAGTAGATATGCAATATTTT. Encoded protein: CSAGPVDMQYF.